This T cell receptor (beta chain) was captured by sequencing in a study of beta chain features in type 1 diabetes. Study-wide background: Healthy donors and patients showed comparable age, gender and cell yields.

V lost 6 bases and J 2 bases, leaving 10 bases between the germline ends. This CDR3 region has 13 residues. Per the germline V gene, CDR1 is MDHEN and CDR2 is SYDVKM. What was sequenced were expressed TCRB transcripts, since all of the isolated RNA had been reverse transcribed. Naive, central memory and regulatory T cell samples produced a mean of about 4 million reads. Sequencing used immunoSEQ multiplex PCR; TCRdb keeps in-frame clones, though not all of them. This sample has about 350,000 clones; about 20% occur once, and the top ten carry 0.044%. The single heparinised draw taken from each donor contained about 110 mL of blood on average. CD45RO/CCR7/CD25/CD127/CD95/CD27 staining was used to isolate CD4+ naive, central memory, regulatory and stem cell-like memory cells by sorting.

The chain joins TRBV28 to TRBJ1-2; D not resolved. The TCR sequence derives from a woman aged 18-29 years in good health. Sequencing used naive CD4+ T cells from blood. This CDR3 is CASRKQINYGYTF. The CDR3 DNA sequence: TGTGCCAGCAGGAAACAGATAAACTATGGCTACACCTTC.